A selection of T cell receptor beta chains follows, all from one sample in a study of T cell repertoires in cytomegalovirus infection. Their recognized antigens are unknown. TCRdb recomputed calls from the reads with MiXCR, one row per CDR3 protein. The table lists hundreds of thousands of distinct CDR3 sequences, approximately 40% of them singletons. The sample here was cultured PBMCs, taken from culture after CMV antigen stimulation. These receptors were taken from a human donor in good health (CMV status not recorded). Some clones in this sample may be carry-over from other donors' samples. Both conserved end residues are part of each CDR3. The D gene is left open where the match is weak. Some rows mark clone size as missing; the rest say once, few, many or name a class of expanded clone.

.	TRBV19	TRBJ1-5	TRBD1	CATSRGPDQPQHF	TGTGCCACTAGTAGGGGGCCCGATCAGCCCCAGCATTTT
few	TRBV5-6	TRBJ2-7	.	CASNLGLAGLSYEQYF	TGTGCCAGCAACCTGGGTCTAGCTGGACTATCCTACGAGCAGTACTTC
.	TRBV4-1	TRBJ2-1	.	CASSQDRGGGEQFF	TGTGCCAGCAGCCAAGATAGAGGGGGGGGTGAGCAGTTCTTC
.	TRBV6-6	TRBJ1-6	.	CASSPLRRDHNSPLHF	TGTGCCAGCAGTCCCCTAAGGAGGGACCATAATTCACCCCTCCACTTT
few	TRBV4-1	TRBJ2-4	TRBD1	CASSQPNRGSKNIQYF	TGCGCCAGCAGCCAGCCCAACAGGGGCAGTAAAAACATTCAGTACTTC
.	TRBV7-2	TRBJ2-3	TRBD2	CASSRSGGGADTQYF	TGTGCCAGCAGCCGCAGCGGGGGGGGCGCAGATACGCAGTATTTT
.	TRBV7-2	TRBJ2-1	TRBD2	CASSWTSGSLVAQFF	TGTGCCAGCAGCTGGACTAGCGGGAGTCTTGTTGCGCAGTTCTTC
few	TRBV7-2	TRBJ2-3	.	CASSRDRLNTQYF	TGTGCCAGCAGCAGAGACAGGTTGAATACGCAGTATTTT
.	TRBV18	TRBJ2-1	TRBD2	CASSPSGAGDNEQFF	TGTGCCAGCTCACCTAGCGGGGCAGGGGACAATGAGCAGTTCTTC
.	TRBV12-3/TRBV12-4	TRBJ1-3	.	CASSPTLRTTWGNTIYF	TGTGCCAGCAGCCCCACCCTAAGGACAACCTGGGGAAACACCATATATTTT
few	TRBV7-6	TRBJ2-7	.	CASSSVPYEQYF	TGTGCCAGTTCTTCCGTCCCCTACGAGCAGTACTTC
.	TRBV6-5	TRBJ2-2	.	CASSISYAGPHTGELFF	TGTGCCAGCAGTATTAGCTATGCGGGGCCCCACACCGGGGAGCTGTTTTTT
few	TRBV12-3/TRBV12-4	TRBJ1-1	.	CASSLSRVAEAFF	TGTGCCAGCAGTTTATCGAGGGTCGCTGAAGCTTTCTTT
.	TRBV12-3/TRBV12-4	TRBJ1-1	TRBD1	CASTPDRIRTEAFF	TGTGCCAGCACCCCGGACAGGATTCGTACTGAAGCTTTCTTT
.	TRBV19	TRBJ1-5	.	CASRWLHSNQPQHF	TGTGCCAGTAGGTGGCTGCATAGCAATCAGCCCCAGCATTTT
few	TRBV7-9	TRBJ2-1	TRBD1	CASSLARQGDNEQFF	TGTGCCAGCAGCTTAGCGCGACAGGGGGATAATGAGCAGTTCTTC
.	TRBV10-3	TRBJ1-3	.	CAISESWGSGNTIYF	TGTGCCATCAGTGAGAGTTGGGGCTCTGGAAACACCATATATTTT
.	TRBV7-2	TRBJ2-7	.	CASSSDYSYEQYF	TGTGCCAGCAGCTCAGACTACTCCTACGAGCAGTACTTC
few	TRBV9	TRBJ2-2	.	CASSSRHNGELFF	TGTGCCAGCAGCTCTCGGCATAACGGGGAGCTGTTTTTT
.	TRBV9	TRBJ2-1	.	CASSGGGRSSYNEQFF	TGTGCCAGCAGCGGAGGGGGGAGGAGCTCCTACAATGAGCAGTTCTTC
once	TRBV11-2	TRBJ1-2	TRBD1	CASSLFPGGVYGYTF	TGTGCCAGCAGCTTATTCCCAGGGGGCGTCTATGGCTACACCTTC
.	TRBV7-2	TRBJ1-4	.	CASSLALRGKLFF	TGTGCCAGCAGCTTAGCGCTCCGTGGAAAACTGTTTTTT
.	TRBV7-2	TRBJ1-1	.	CASSLERTGATEAFF	TGTGCCAGCAGCTTAGAGCGGACGGGTGCCACTGAAGCTTTCTTT
.	TRBV6-2/TRBV6-3	TRBJ2-1	TRBD2	CASRDSGGDEQFF	TGTGCCAGCAGAGACAGCGGGGGCGATGAGCAGTTCTTC
.	TRBV6-2/TRBV6-3	TRBJ2-5	.	CASSYSRGGAAGETQYF	TGTGCCAGCAGTTACTCGAGGGGGGGGGCAGCTGGAGAGACCCAGTACTTC
.	TRBV6-2/TRBV6-3	TRBJ2-1	.	CASSPTGTEKQFF	TGTGCCAGCAGCCCAACCGGGACGGAGAAGCAGTTCTTC
.	TRBV20-1	TRBJ1-2	TRBD1	CSARGVGGYTF	TGCAGTGCCAGGGGGGTAGGCGGCTACACCTTC
many	TRBV7-9	TRBJ2-5	.	CASSLTGRDSLIKGTQYF	TGTGCCAGCAGCTTAACCGGACGGGACTCTCTTATTAAAGGGACCCAGTACTTC
.	TRBV28	TRBJ1-1	TRBD1	CASSPGPGYRGPTEAFF	TGTGCCAGCAGTCCCGGCCCGGGTTACAGGGGCCCCACTGAAGCTTTCTTT
few	TRBV6-2/TRBV6-3	TRBJ2-4	TRBD2	CASSYSGTSGSRGYF	TGTGCCAGCAGTTACTCGGGGACTAGCGGGAGTCGGGGTTACTTC
.	TRBV4-1	TRBJ1-3	TRBD1	CASSPETGTSGNTIYF	TGCGCCAGCAGCCCGGAGACAGGGACTTCTGGAAACACCATATATTTT
few	TRBV7-2	TRBJ2-7	TRBD1	CASSPDRASWYEQYF	TGTGCCAGCAGCCCCGACAGGGCTTCTTGGTACGAGCAGTACTTC
many	TRBV7-2	TRBJ1-2	.	CASSLEHRDTTWGYGYTF	TGTGCCAGCAGCTTGGAACACCGGGACACAACATGGGGCTATGGCTACACCTTC
.	TRBV5-1	TRBJ2-7	.	CASSRQLDYEQYF	TGCGCCAGCAGCCGACAGTTGGACTACGAGCAGTACTTC
.	TRBV10-3	TRBJ1-1	.	CAISLQGIDGTEAFF	TGTGCCATCAGTTTACAGGGAATTGACGGCACTGAAGCTTTCTTT
.	TRBV7-2	TRBJ1-2	TRBD1	CASSSDRAKPYGYTF	TGTGCCAGCAGCTCGGACAGGGCTAAACCCTATGGCTACACCTTC
few	TRBV7-8	TRBJ2-7	.	CASSLEPKHEQYF	TGTGCCAGCAGCTTAGAACCGAAGCACGAGCAGTACTTC
few	TRBV24-1	TRBJ2-1	.	CATGDQYEQFF	TGTGCCACGGGGGATCAGTATGAGCAGTTCTTC
.	TRBV12-3/TRBV12-4	TRBJ1-1	.	CASSLGAHVNTEAFF	TGTGCCAGCAGTTTAGGTGCCCATGTTAACACTGAAGCTTTCTTT
.	TRBV15	TRBJ1-1	.	CATSRALGVSEAFF	TGTGCCACCAGCAGAGCCCTGGGGGTGTCTGAAGCTTTCTTT